This TCR beta chain was identified during a study of cytomegalovirus exposure and HLA in healthy donors. In this sample, this clone turned up a few times. 60 Vbeta and 13 Jbeta primers were used in PCR. The method was immunoSEQ multiplex PCR; TCRdb's version includes in-frame clones alone and lacks a portion of them. The data show around 150,000 clones, roughly 63% seen once. Per the germline V gene, CDR1 is LGHNA and CDR2 is YNFKEQ. V gave up 1 base and J gave up 3 bases, with 10 bases separating them. This CDR3 spans 15 amino acids. Sequencing input: PBMCs. The chain joins TRBV4-2 to TRBJ2-4; D unclear. The sequence was collected from a woman aged 60 to 75 in good health and CMV-seropositive. The DNA for the CDR3 is TGTGCCAGCAGCCAAGGGCAGGTGGGCAAAAACATTCAGTACTTC. This codes for CASSQGQVGKNIQYF.